The clone carrying this T cell receptor (beta chain) showed up many times. This record belongs to a study of early T cells in non-severe SARS-CoV-2 infection. About the research overall: Sequencing input comprised bulk RNA from unsorted whole blood; chain pairing was not available.

Germline lookup yields CDR1 SGHRS and CDR2 YFSETQ. V gave up 2 bases and J gave up 5 bases; unmatched junction bases: 6. The CDR3 contains 14 residues. cDNA molecules, individually, were tagged with unique molecular identifiers. TCRdb called the 5' RACE reads again in MiXCR, with one record for every CDR3 protein. This table holds almost 65,000 distinct CDR3 sequences, less than 5% found once. Material for sequencing was whole blood. This chain uses TRBV5-1 with TRBJ2-5, with 7 bases matching TRBD2. The TCR comes from an adult who was a healthcare worker with PCR-confirmed SARS-CoV-2 infection or an uninfected control (not recorded which). CDR3 region: CASSFEGRAETQYF. Written as DNA, the CDR3 is TGCGCCAGCAGCTTCGAAGGGAGGGCCGAGACCCAGTACTTC.